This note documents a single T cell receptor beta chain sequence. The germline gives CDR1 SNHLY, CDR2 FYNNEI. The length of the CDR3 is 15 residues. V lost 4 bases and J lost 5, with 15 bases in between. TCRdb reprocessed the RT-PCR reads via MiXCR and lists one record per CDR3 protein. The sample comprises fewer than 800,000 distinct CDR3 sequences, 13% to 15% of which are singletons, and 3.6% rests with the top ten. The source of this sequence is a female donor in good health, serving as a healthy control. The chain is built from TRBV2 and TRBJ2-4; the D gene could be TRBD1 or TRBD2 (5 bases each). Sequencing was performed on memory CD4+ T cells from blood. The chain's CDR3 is CASSAIGGSENIQYF. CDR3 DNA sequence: TGTGCCAGCAGTGCCATTGGGGGTTCGGAAAACATTCAGTACTTC.